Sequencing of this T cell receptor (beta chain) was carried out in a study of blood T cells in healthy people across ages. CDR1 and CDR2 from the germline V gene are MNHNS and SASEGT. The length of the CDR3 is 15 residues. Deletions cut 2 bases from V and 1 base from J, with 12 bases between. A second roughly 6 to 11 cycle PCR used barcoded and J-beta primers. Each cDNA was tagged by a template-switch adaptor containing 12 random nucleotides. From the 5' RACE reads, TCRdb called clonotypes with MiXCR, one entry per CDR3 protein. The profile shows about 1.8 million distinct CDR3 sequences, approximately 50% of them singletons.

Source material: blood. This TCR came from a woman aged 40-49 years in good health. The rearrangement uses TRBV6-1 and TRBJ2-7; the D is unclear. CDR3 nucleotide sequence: TGTGCCAGCAGTGAAATCATGGTTGGGTCCTACGAGCAGTACTTC. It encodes CASSEIMVGSYEQYF.